Described below is a single TCR beta chain sequence and its context. Its antigen is unknown. No much larger clone exists at a distance of one base, and base qualities are not known. The data stem from a study of blood T cell repertoires in COVID-19 (dated by TCRdb to the early 2020s). Study-level background: Collaborator samples came from the United States, Italy and Spain and covered acute and convalescent phases of COVID-19. The material from the prospective study consisted of cDNA or gDNA derived from T cells, B-cell-depleted T cells, or PBMCs. The dataset comprised deeply sampled blood TCRbeta repertoires from subjects exposed to, actively infected with, or recovered from COVID-19. The repertoires were released in a freely available public database meant as a resource for research on the immune response to SARS-CoV-2. Samples came from the ongoing ImmuneRACE study (first 160 participants) plus 1,254 subjects from 6 global collaborators. Nearly every sample came with metadata listing a de-identified subject ID, COVID-19 status, age in years and sex. Where available, HLA class I and class II types were obtained from metadata supplied by the sample provider rather than from assay-based typing.

The collaborating institutions used their own protocols to collect whole blood in K2EDTA tubes. Collaborator samples were shipped for TCRbeta analysis as frozen whole blood, isolated PBMCs, or DNA extracted from either sample type. The germline V gene sets CDR1 to MNHNS and CDR2 to SASEGT. The CDR3 starts with the cysteine, ends with the phenylalanine, and has 15 residues. The CDR3 DNA has 45 bases and is translated from base 1. V was cut back by 2 bases and J by 8 bases, leaving a gap of 18 bases between them. TCRbeta CDR3 regions were amplified from genomic DNA by means of the immunoSEQ Assay, a bias-controlled multiplex PCR. In the paper's pipeline: The number of nucleated cells in each sample was estimated by amplification of reference gene primers within the assay. To quantify the absolute abundance of each unique TCRbeta CDR3 rearrangement, sequence reads were collapsed and filtered. Productive Simpson clonality was computed per sample as the square root of Simpson's diversity index over productive rearrangements. Not all clones reach the TCRdb copy of this immuneACCESS table, which keeps in-frame sequences only. Checked studies attribute under half of the gap to unresolved V genes and leave the rest unexplained. That table supplies the V and J calls and clone size; D and trimming were determined from the DNA. This sample holds 120,000 or so clones; roughly nine tenths were observed only once. Around 30% of the sample is taken by the ten largest.

General study outcomes and caveats: The quantity of clinical and demographic metadata differed by source and by participant and was supplied without curation.

The chain links TRBV6-1 with TRBJ1-2; TRBD1 could be the D gene, as 6 bases match. The source material was peripheral blood. This TCR derives from a man aged 65-85 years with active or convalescent COVID-19. The DNA sequence follows: TGTGCCAGCAGTGAACCCGAGGGGGTATGGAACGGCTACACCTTC. It codes for CASSEPEGVWNGYTF.